The sequence of this T cell receptor beta chain was determined in a study of blood T cell repertoires in COVID-19. About the study: Whether acute or convalescent, the COVID-19 samples came from the United States, Italy and Spain. In each case, the material was cDNA or gDNA derived from T cells, B-cell-depleted T cells, or PBMCs.

In the authors' methods: Estimates of nucleated cell counts were drawn from the amplification of reference gene primers. Libraries were prepared by immunoSEQ multiplex PCR; TCRdb keeps only in-frame clonotypes and omits some of them. Clone size and the V and J calls come from that table; the DNA yielded D and trimming. This sample yields 50,000 to 65,000 clones, of which just over 85% are seen a single time; roughly 3.2% belongs to the top ten. Germline lookup yields CDR1 MDHEN and CDR2 SYDVKM. The V end was cut by 6 bases, the J end by 5 bases, with 13 bases between. The CDR3 is made up of 13 amino acids.

The TCR originated in a middle-aged man with active COVID-19. The chain employs TRBV28 and TRBJ1-1; weak D call: TRBD1 (5 bases). Input material: peripheral blood. The CDR3, as DNA: TGTGCCAGCAGGATCGGGGGGGGAACTGAAGCTTTCTTT. This encodes CASRIGGGTEAFF.